Each of the 4 T cell receptor beta chains below was sequenced from the same sample in a study of blood T cell repertoires in COVID-19. Using immunoSEQ multiplex PCR, the repertoire was profiled, and TCRdb retains in-frame clones only, with some absent. The sample lists about 150,000 clones; about 83% were seen once. Sample: peripheral blood. These receptors came from a woman in her seventies who had recovered from COVID-19.

V usage is TRBV5-1 and J usage is TRBJ1-3; a weak D match, TRBD1 (5 bases). The CDR3 is 16 residues long. Per the germline V gene, CDR1 is SGHRS and CDR2 is YFSETQ. V lost 1 base and J lost 4, with 15 bases in between. CDR3 sequence (DNA): TGCGCCAGCAGCTTGAATGGGGCGATGGGAGGAAACACCATATATTTT. Translated: CASSLNGAMGGNTIYF.

The J gene is TRBJ1-1, the V gene TRBV10-3; D call uncertain. Deletions cut 7 bases from V and 1 base from J, with 10 bases between. The CDR3 is 13 amino acids. Germline V gene sequence: CDR1 ENHRY, CDR2 SYGVKD. CDR3: CAITSTGNTEAFF. In DNA, the CDR3 is TGTGCCATCACCTCGACGGGGAACACTGAAGCTTTCTTT.

This chain links TRBV3-1 (or the pseudogene TRBV3-2) with TRBJ2-1, with 8 bases identical to TRBD2. The germline V gene encodes CDR1 LGHDT and CDR2 YNNKEL (reference sequence). The length of the CDR3 is 15 residues. The V and J ends lost 3 bases and 8 bases, in that order; junction bases with no gene match: 9. CDR3 sequence reads: CASSHPGLDGDEQFF. CDR3 sequence (DNA): TGTGCCAGCAGCCACCCGGGACTAGACGGCGATGAGCAGTTCTTC.

The chain has TRBV14 and TRBJ2-1, with D maybe TRBD2 (6 bases). The V end was cut by 1 base, the J end by 4 bases, with 8 bases between. Per germline, CDR1 SGHDN and CDR2 FVKESK. The CDR3 spans 14 residues. Here the CDR3 DNA reads TGTGCCAGCAGCCAAGTAGGAGGGTACAATGAGCAGTTCTTC. Its protein is CASSQVGGYNEQFF.